One sample yielded the 17 T cell receptor beta chains listed below, sequenced in a study of T cell repertoires in cytomegalovirus infection. MiXCR, run by TCRdb on the reads, gives a single entry per CDR3 protein. The top ten clones hold roughly an eighth of a sample with around 450,000 distinct CDR3 sequences, approximately 30% of them seen once. Sequenced material: PBMCs. All receptors come from a human donor in good health (CMV status not recorded). Some clones in this sample may be carry-over from other donors' samples.

This clonotype was seen a few times. V gene TRBV4-1 combines with J gene TRBJ2-7; perhaps TRBD1 as D (6 bases). Looked up from germline, CDR1 is MGHRA and CDR2 is YSYEKL. V was shortened by 4 bases and J by 0 bases, with 13 bases between the two germline ends. The CDR3 sequence is 15 residues long. Here the CDR3 reads CASSPFGQPSYEQYF. The CDR3 coding sequence is TGCGCCAGCAGCCCCTTTGGACAGCCCTCCTACGAGCAGTACTTC.

Comments on this clonotype: The junction departs from germline at one end; a sequencing error may be responsible. The chain joins TRBV20-1 to TRBJ2-1; no reliable D call. CDR1 and CDR2 from the germline V gene are DFQATT and SNEGSKA (reference sequence). The CDR3 consists of 14 residues. The CDR3 protein is CSSSHRALLGEQFF. The CDR3 DNA reads as TGCAGTTCTAGTCACCGGGCGCTACTTGGAGAGCAGTTCTTC.

The chain uses TRBV7-2 and TRBJ2-2, with TRBD1 matching over 7 bases. Germline V gene lookup returns CDR1 SGHTA and CDR2 FQGNSA. The CDR3 runs 14 residues. The J segment lost 3 bases and the V segment lost 5 bases, leaving 3 bases of the junction unmatched. CDR3 nucleotides: TGTGCCAGCAGCCCCAGGGGGTACACCGGGGAGCTGTTTTTT. Residues: CASSPRGYTGELFF.

The chain uses TRBV7-9 and TRBJ2-5; possibly TRBD1 for D (5 bases). The CDR3 totals 16 residues. The V end lost 4 bases, the J end lost 2 bases, and 17 bases lay between the germline ends. Germline values: CDR1 SEHNR, CDR2 FQNEAQ (reference sequence). The CDR3 nucleotides are TGTGCCAGCAGCTCCCGACGACAGACAATACAAGAGACCCAGTACTTC. Translation gives CASSSRRQTIQETQYF.

The V gene is TRBV12-3 or TRBV12-4, the J gene TRBJ2-5; the D is unclear. The CDR3 loop spans 14 amino acids. Trimming left V 2 bases short and J 0 bases short, with 7 bases between. This CDR3 reads CASSLQRYQETQYF. The CDR3 DNA follows: TGTGCCAGCAGTTTACAGAGATACCAAGAGACCCAGTACTTC.

V gene TRBV4-3 combines with J gene TRBJ1-4; D unresolved. The CDR3 is 13 amino acids. The V end lost 1 base, the J end lost 6 bases, and 6 bases lay between the germline ends. The V gene's germline CDR1 is LGHNA and CDR2 YSLEER. The CDR3 nucleotides are TGCGCCAGCAGCCAAGGAATGGATGAAAAACTGTTTTTT. It encodes CASSQGMDEKLFF.

Many counts were recorded for this clonotype. CDR3 bases: TGTGCCAGCAGCTTGGGAGGGGGGAAACTGTTTTTT. It codes for CASSLGGGKLFF. This sequence joins TRBV7-2 and TRBJ1-4, with TRBD1 as a possible D gene (6 bases). V shed 3 bases and J shed 11 bases, with 10 bases lying between them. Germline-derived CDR1 and CDR2 are SGHTA and FQGNSA. The CDR3 totals 12 residues.

The chain is built from TRBV6-5 and TRBJ2-7; 9 bases match TRBD2. Germline CDR1 MNHEY, CDR2 SVGAGI. The CDR3 contains 15 residues. J was trimmed by 5 bases and V by 0 bases; bases with no gene match: 5. The CDR3 DNA follows: TGTGCCAGCAGTTACTCTGGCGGGGGGGCTGACGAGCAGTACTTC. It is translated as CASSYSGGGADEQYF.

The V and J genes are TRBV5-4 and TRBJ1-2; 7 positions agree with TRBD1. Germline trimming cut 1 base from V and 14 bases from J; bases unmatched to any gene: 8. The CDR3 totals 12 residues. Germline loops: CDR1 SGHNT, CDR2 YYREEE (reference sequence). The CDR3 DNA reads as TGTGCCAGCAGCTTGACCACAGGGGCGTATACCTTC. This codes for CASSLTTGAYTF.

A word on this clonotype: The junction does not match germline at one end; this may be a read error. This sequence joins TRBV6-5 and TRBJ1-1; TRBD1 might be the D (6 bases). Looked up from germline, CDR1 is MNHEY and CDR2 is SVGAGI. This CDR3 region has 15 residues. The CDR3: CSSSNPQGGDTEAFF. In DNA, the CDR3 is TGTTCCAGCAGTAACCCTCAAGGGGGTGACACTGAAGCTTTCTTT.

The chain joins TRBV24-1 to TRBJ2-2, with 8 positions matching TRBD1. With V trimmed by 4 bases and J by 0 bases, 6 bases remained unmatched. The CDR3 is 17 amino acids. CDR1 KGHDR and CDR2 SFDVKD come from the germline V gene. CDR3 region: CATSDFSRGPNTGELFF. CDR3 sequence (DNA): TGTGCCACCAGTGACTTCTCCAGGGGGCCGAACACCGGGGAGCTGTTTTTT.

This clonotype was observed a handful of times. This rearrangement joins TRBV5-5 to TRBJ1-1, with 10 bases identical to TRBD1. CDR1 is SGHKS and CDR2 is YYEKEE in the germline V gene (reference sequence). The CDR3 is made up of 18 amino acids. Losses at the gene ends were 2 bases for V and 4 bases for J; bases not matched to a gene: 14. The CDR3 is CASSFLGTRQGASTEAFF. The DNA of the CDR3 is TGTGCCAGCAGCTTTTTGGGAACAAGACAGGGGGCATCCACTGAAGCTTTCTTT.

Only a few counts were recorded for this clonotype. The gene calls are TRBV3-1 and TRBJ2-7; 7 bases align to TRBD2. Per the germline V gene, CDR1 is LGHDT and CDR2 is YNNKEL (reference sequence). Trimming removed 4 bases from V and 4 bases from J; junction bases left unmatched: 10. CDR3 length equals 15 residues. The CDR3 region is CASSPSGQRGYEQYF. CDR3 nucleotide sequence: TGTGCCAGCAGCCCGTCCGGCCAGCGGGGATACGAGCAGTACTTC.

The V and J genes are TRBV7-9 and TRBJ2-1, with D possibly matching TRBD2 (6 bases). Looked up from germline, CDR1 is SEHNR and CDR2 is FQNEAQ (reference sequence). The V end was cut by 2 bases, the J end by 11 bases, with 16 bases between. The CDR3 extends over 14 amino acids. The chain's CDR3 is CASSLRGSPDKQFF. The CDR3 region has the DNA TGTGCCAGCAGCTTACGGGGGTCCCCCGATAAGCAGTTCTTC. The variable domain in full, with the rest retrieved from reference TRBV7-9 and TRBJ2-1, is DTGVSQNPRHKITKRGQNVTFRCDPISEHNRLYWYRQTLGQGPEFLTYFQNEAQLEKSRLLSDRFSAERPKGSFSTLEIQRTEQGDSAMYLCASSLRGSPDKQFFGPGTRLTVL.

This chain links TRBV5-6 with TRBJ2-1, with D tentatively TRBD2 (7 bases). Germline CDR1 SGHDT, CDR2 YYEEEE. The CDR3 consists of 16 residues. V dropped 0 bases and J dropped 2 bases, with 12 bases sitting between them. The CDR3 bases are TGTGCCAGCAGCTTGGGAGGCGGGGGCCCCTACAATGAGCAGTTCTTC. This sequence encodes CASSLGGGGPYNEQFF.

The gene calls are TRBV20-1 and TRBJ2-7; 11 positions match TRBD1. The CDR3 runs to 14 residues. The germline V gene has CDR1 DFQATT and CDR2 SNEGSKA (reference sequence). The J segment lost 5 bases and the V segment lost 2 bases, leaving 5 bases of the junction unmatched. The chain's CDR3 is CSARSGTGGNEQYF. In DNA form, the CDR3 reads TGCAGTGCTAGATCAGGGACAGGGGGTAACGAGCAGTACTTC.

This clonotype appeared a few times. This chain joins TRBV12-3 or TRBV12-4 and TRBJ1-5, with unresolved D. Trimming took 6 bases from V and 0 from J, leaving 15 bases between them. This CDR3 is 16 amino acids long. The CDR3 DNA reads TGTGCCAGCAGCCTCAGCCATCCCTATAGCAATCAGCCCCAGCATTTT. It translates to CASSLSHPYSNQPQHF.